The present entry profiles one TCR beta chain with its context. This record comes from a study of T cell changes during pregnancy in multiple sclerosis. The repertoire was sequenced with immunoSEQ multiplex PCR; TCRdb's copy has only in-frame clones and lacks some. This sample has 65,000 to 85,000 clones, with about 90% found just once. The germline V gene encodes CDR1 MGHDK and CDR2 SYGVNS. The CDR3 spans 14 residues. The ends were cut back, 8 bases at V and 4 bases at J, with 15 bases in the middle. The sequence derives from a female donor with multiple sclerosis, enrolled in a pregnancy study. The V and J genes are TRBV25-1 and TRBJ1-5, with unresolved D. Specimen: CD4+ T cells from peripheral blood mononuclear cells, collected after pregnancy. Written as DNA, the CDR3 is TGTGCCAGCCCACCGGTTCTTTTGAATCAGCCCCAGCATTTT. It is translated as CASPPVLLNQPQHF.